This T cell receptor (beta chain) is from a study of CDR3 diversity in severe acne. One entry per CDR3 protein results from TCRdb running MiXCR on the PCR reads. The sample lists 97,000 or so distinct CDR3 sequences; roughly half were seen once. CDR1 is SGHTS, CDR2 YDEGEE, per germline. Trimming left V 3 bases short and J 14 bases short, with 18 bases between. This CDR3 spans 13 amino acids. The gene calls are TRBV5-8 and TRBJ1-5; tentative D call: TRBD1 (6 bases). The sample was blood. The receptor was derived from a male donor with acne. Here the CDR3 DNA reads TGTGCCAGCAGCTCCCGGGACAATACCTACGAGCATTTT. It encodes CASSSRDNTYEHF.